These 20 T cell receptor beta chains originate from one sample sequenced in a study of cytomegalovirus exposure and HLA in healthy donors. Use of 60 Vbeta and 13 Jbeta primers characterized the PCR. Some clones are missing from TCRdb's copy, which holds only in-frame ones; the method was immunoSEQ multiplex PCR. The sample gives more than 80,000 clones, roughly 75% of which show up once; around 4.3% is in the top ten. Sequencing was done on a sample of PBMCs. The receptors were gathered from a man in his sixties in good health and CMV-seronegative.

The chain joins TRBV29-1 to TRBJ1-1, with 8 positions matching TRBD1. The V and J ends lost 6 bases and 7 bases, in that order; junction bases with no gene match: 13. CDR1 SQVTM and CDR2 ANQGSEA come from the germline V gene. The length of the CDR3 is 14 residues. CDR3 amino acids: CSVGETGAADEAFF. The CDR3 nucleotides read TGCAGCGTGGGGGAGACAGGGGCCGCGGATGAAGCTTTCTTT.

Comments on this clone: Different DNA sequences within this sample yield the same CDR3. V is TRBV5-1 and J is TRBJ2-2, with 7 bases identical to TRBD1. Losses at the gene ends were 0 bases for V and 3 bases for J; bases not matched to a gene: 2. Germline V gives CDR1 SGHRS, CDR2 YFSETQ. The CDR3 runs 15 residues. For the CDR3, the DNA is TGCGCCAGCAGCTTGGGAGGGGGCGACACCGGGGAGCTGTTTTTT. Amino acid sequence: CASSLGGGDTGELFF.

This chain connects TRBV5-6 to TRBJ2-7, with D perhaps TRBD2 (5 bases). Germline lookup yields CDR1 SGHDT and CDR2 YYEEEE. This CDR3 spans 13 amino acids. The V and J ends lost 4 bases and 1 base respectively, with 9 bases between them. The CDR3 region has the DNA TGTGCCAGCAGCCAACGGACTTCCTACGAGCAGTACTTC. This gives the protein CASSQRTSYEQYF.

The CDR3 loop reads CAWSVPRSSGNTIYF. CDR3 nucleotide sequence: TGTGCCTGGAGTGTACCCCGGAGCTCTGGAAACACCATATATTTT. J is TRBJ1-3 and V is TRBV30; D unresolved. Germline V gene lookup returns CDR1 GTSNPN and CDR2 SVGIG (reference sequence). V was shortened by 0 bases and J by 0 bases, with 9 bases between the two germline ends. The CDR3 has 15 amino acids. The full variable domain, with the rest looked up from reference TRBV30 and TRBJ1-3, is SQTIHQWPATLVQPVGSPLSLECTVEGTSNPNLYWYRQAAGRGLQLLFYSVGIGQISSEVPQNLSASRPQDRQFILSSKKLLLSDSGFYLCAWSVPRSSGNTIYFGEGSWLTVV.

For this clone: Other DNA sequences of this sample code for an identical CDR3. The rearrangement uses TRBV10-3 and TRBJ2-5; 8 bases align to TRBD1. Trimming removed 5 bases from V and 5 bases from J; junction bases left unmatched: 7. The CDR3 is made up of 14 amino acids. Germline loops: CDR1 ENHRY, CDR2 SYGVKD. CDR3 sequence: CAISPGQEVETQYF. Here the CDR3 DNA reads TGTGCCATCAGTCCGGGACAGGAAGTCGAGACCCAGTACTTC.

This clone is a singleton in its sample. The CDR3 bases are TGCACCAGCGGAGGGTGGAGCGAAGCTTTCTTT. Protein: CTSGGWSEAFF. The chain has TRBV1 and TRBJ1-1. TRBV1 is listed as a pseudogene. This CDR3 is built from 11 residues.

This chain's CDR3 is CASSPGLAGTRSETQYF. CDR3 DNA sequence: TGTGCCAGCAGCCCCGGACTAGCGGGGACCCGTTCGGAGACCCAGTACTTC. The chain recombines TRBV11-1 with TRBJ2-5, with 12 bases aligning to TRBD2. This CDR3 region has 17 residues. Germline-derived CDR1 and CDR2 are SGHAT and FQDESV (reference sequence). J gave up 5 bases and V 5 bases, and 12 bases lay outside the gene matches.

This clone occurred once. The rearrangement links TRBV7-7 to TRBJ2-1; a possible D gene is TRBD1 (7 bases). The CDR3 sequence is 13 residues long. Deletions cut 2 bases from V and 10 bases from J, with 12 bases between. Germline V gene data show CDR1 as SSHAT and CDR2 as FNYEAQ (reference sequence). DNA for the CDR3: TGTGCCAGCAGCTTACTGCGGGGACAGGAGCAGTTCTTC. Residues: CASSLLRGQEQFF.

V gene TRBV4-2 combines with J gene TRBJ2-7; TRBD2 aligns across 7 bases. The CDR3 consists of 13 residues. Looked up from germline, CDR1 is LGHNA and CDR2 is YNFKEQ. Trimming took 3 bases from V and 5 from J; bases not matched to a gene: 4. The CDR3 protein is CASSHPGGNEQYF. DNA of the CDR3: TGTGCCAGCAGCCATCCCGGGGGGAACGAGCAGTACTTC.

The CDR3 coding sequence is TGTGCCTGGAGTGAGACAGGGGGGGCCGTTACTGAAGCTTTCTTT. Translated: CAWSETGGAVTEAFF. The V gene is TRBV30, the J gene TRBJ1-1, with 9 bases matching TRBD1. This CDR3 has 15 amino acids. J lost 5 bases, V lost 1 base, and 8 bases had no gene match. Germline values: CDR1 GTSNPN, CDR2 SVGIG (reference sequence).

This chain uses TRBV6-4 with TRBJ2-3, with D hard to call. The ends were cut back, 3 bases at V and 5 bases at J, with 9 bases in the middle. The CDR3 totals 13 residues. CDR1 is MRHNA and CDR2 is SNTAGT in the germline V gene. The CDR3 loop reads CASSERAGDTQYF. Here the CDR3 DNA reads TGTGCCAGCAGTGAAAGAGCCGGAGATACGCAGTATTTT.

This chain uses TRBV7-9 with TRBJ1-2; D possibly corresponds to TRBD1 (5 bases). Germline V CDR1 and CDR2: SEHNR, FQNEAQ (reference sequence). Trimming shortened V by 2 bases and J by 4 bases, and 11 bases separated the two germline ends. The CDR3 has 14 amino acids. CDR3: CASSLKKGLYGYTF. CDR3 nucleotide sequence: TGTGCCAGCAGCTTAAAAAAGGGGCTCTATGGCTACACCTTC.

This clone has more than one count but fewer than ten. The chain couples TRBV14 to TRBJ2-1; 7 bases fit TRBD2. Germline V gene lookup returns CDR1 SGHDN and CDR2 FVKESK. J gave up 1 base and V 6 bases, and 6 bases lay outside the gene matches. The CDR3 has 15 residues. DNA for the CDR3: TGTGCCAGCAGGCTTAGCGGGTCTTCCTACAATGAGCAGTTCTTC. This translates into CASRLSGSSYNEQFF.

The chain uses TRBV7-9 and TRBJ2-7; tentatively, D is TRBD2 (6 bases). The CDR3 contains 11 residues. CDR1 is SEHNR, CDR2 FQNEAQ, per germline (reference sequence). V was cut by 5 bases and J by 5 bases, with 7 bases left in between. The CDR3 sequence is CASSPGDEQYF. In DNA form, the CDR3 reads TGTGCCAGCAGCCCGGGGGACGAGCAGTACTTC.

The J gene is TRBJ2-2, the V gene TRBV30; D might be TRBD1 (6 bases). Trimming left V 0 bases short and J 3 bases short, with 11 bases between. Germline V gives CDR1 GTSNPN, CDR2 SVGIG (reference sequence). The CDR3 is made up of 15 amino acids. CDR3 sequence (DNA): TGTGCCTGGAGTGTCACAGGGCGCGACACCGGGGAGCTGTTTTTT. Its translation: CAWSVTGRDTGELFF.

This chain connects TRBV19 to TRBJ2-7, with D perhaps TRBD1 (6 bases). V was pared by 6 bases and J by 5 bases, with 11 bases between. The CDR3 length is 12 residues. Germline CDR1 is LNHDA and CDR2 is SQIVND (reference sequence). In DNA form, the CDR3 reads TGTGCCAGTAGGCAGGGGCCCCACGAGCAGTACTTC. Protein: CASRQGPHEQYF.

V is TRBV19 and J is TRBJ1-2, with D possibly TRBD1 on 6 matching bases. V lost 6 bases, J lost 5 bases, and 22 bases lay in between. Germline CDR1 reads LNHDA; CDR2 reads SQIVND (reference sequence). There are 16 residues in the CDR3. As DNA, the CDR3 is TGTGCCAGTAGGGGACCGGGACATCCGTCCGGTTATGGCTACACCTTC. The encoded protein is CASRGPGHPSGYGYTF.

The rearrangement uses TRBV25-1 and TRBJ2-7, with TRBD2 matching 8 bases. This CDR3 spans 15 amino acids. Trimming took 1 base from V and 1 from J; bases not matched to a gene: 3. Per germline, CDR1 MGHDK and CDR2 SYGVNS. The DNA of the CDR3 is TGTGCCAGCAGTGAATTCCGGGGGGGGTCCTACGAGCAGTACTTC. Translation: CASSEFRGGSYEQYF.

This clone was seen only a few times. The J gene is TRBJ2-7, the V gene TRBV6-1; 9 nucleotides agree with TRBD1. CDR3 length equals 13 residues. Germline V CDR1 and CDR2: MNHNS, SASEGT. The junction had 3 bases not matched to a gene; V was cut back by 8 bases and J by 1 base. Here the CDR3 reads CASLGQGSYEQYF. In DNA form, the CDR3 reads TGTGCCAGCTTGGGACAGGGATCCTACGAGCAGTACTTC.

As concerns this clone: At the DNA level, this CDR3 is encoded by other sequences in the same sample as well. This rearrangement joins TRBV25-1 to TRBJ1-2; possible D gene TRBD1, 6 bases. Trimming pared 8 bases from V and 8 bases from J, leaving 12 bases between. This CDR3 is built from 11 residues. CDR1 MGHDK and CDR2 SYGVNS come from the germline V gene. The CDR3 coding sequence is TGTGCCAGCGGCACAGGGCACGGCTACACCTTC. As protein: CASGTGHGYTF.